This TCR beta chain emerged from a study of a mutant IDH1 vaccine in newly diagnosed glioma. TCRdb's copy holds only in-frame clones and misses some; the assay was immunoSEQ multiplex PCR. The sample lists fewer than 85,000 clones, approximately 86% seen once, with 2.9% in the top ten. V lost 6 bases, J lost 1 base, and 13 bases lay in between. Germline assignment: CDR1 SGHAT and CDR2 FQNNGV. The CDR3 is 14 amino acids. Time point reported: baseline, week 1 (first vaccination visit). Treatment indicated: pre-vaccination baseline after standard-of-care therapy. The V call is TRBV11-2, the J call TRBJ2-7; D possibly corresponds to TRBD1 (6 bases). Source: PBMCs, taken from a glioma patient treated with radiotherapy, temozolomide or both. This sequence originates from a man between 25 and 39 years old with glioma. The CDR3 DNA reads as TGTGCCAGCAGGAGGTTCGACAGGTCCTACGAGCAGTACTTC. This encodes CASRRFDRSYEQYF.